A single sample gave rise to the 21 T cell receptor beta chains below, sequenced in a study of shared T cell receptors in the human thymus. Libraries were prepared by immunoSEQ multiplex PCR; TCRdb keeps only in-frame clonotypes and omits some of them. The repertoire has 600,000 or so clones, more than 75% of them found once; the top ten carry about 0.0094%. The data were also submitted as part of a second study, on human thymus T cells.

Sequenced input: thymocytes. The receptors come from a boy under two years old with a congenital heart defect.

This chain joins TRBV28 and TRBJ2-1; 8 nucleotides align to TRBD2. Germline CDR1 and CDR2: MDHEN and SYDVKM. V lost 6 bases, J lost 4 bases, and 8 bases stayed unmatched. The CDR3 extends over 15 amino acids. Written as DNA, the CDR3 is TGTGCCAGCAGAACCCGACTAGCGACGTACAATGAGCAGTTCTTC. Protein product: CASRTRLATYNEQFF.

The chain links TRBV4-3 to TRBJ1-5, with D hard to call. V lost 3 bases to trimming and J lost 7 bases, with 13 bases between them. In germline, CDR1 is LGHNA, CDR2 YSLEER. The CDR3 is made up of 14 amino acids. The CDR3 DNA is TGCGCCAGCAGCCACCCTTTAGACAAACAGCCCCAGCATTTT. This gives the protein CASSHPLDKQPQHF.

The chain combines TRBV4-3 with TRBJ2-7; TRBD1 matches 9 bases. The CDR3 is 19 amino acids. CDR1 is LGHNA and CDR2 is YSLEER in the germline V gene. V lost 0 bases, J lost 3 bases, and 15 bases stayed unmatched. Written as DNA, the CDR3 is TGCGCCAGCAGCCAAGATCTCGGGACAGGGTTATACCTTCTCTACGAGCAGTACTTC. Translation gives CASSQDLGTGLYLLYEQYF.

J is TRBJ2-1 and V is TRBV9; 9 bases fit TRBD2. CDR3 length equals 15 residues. Germline lookup yields CDR1 SGDLS and CDR2 YYNGEE. V shed 3 bases, J shed 0 bases, and the junction held 1 base outside the gene matches. The CDR3 loop reads CASSGLADSYNEQFF. The CDR3 bases are TGTGCCAGCAGCGGACTAGCGGACTCCTACAATGAGCAGTTCTTC.

J is TRBJ2-2 and V is TRBV6-1; unclear D gene. V shed 7 bases and J shed 6 bases, with 15 bases lying between them. Germline assignment: CDR1 MNHNS and CDR2 SASEGT. The CDR3 is 14 amino acids. The CDR3 sequence: CASTPPLGAGELFF. The CDR3 DNA is TGTGCCAGCACCCCCCCCCTAGGTGCCGGGGAGCTGTTTTTT.

CDR3 sequence: CASSAEEGSYEQYF. The CDR3 DNA sequence: TGTGCCAGCAGCGCAGAGGAGGGGTCCTACGAGCAGTACTTC. The V and J genes are TRBV9 and TRBJ2-7; D may be TRBD2 (6 bases). CDR3 length: 14 amino acids. Trimming removed 3 bases from V and 1 base from J, with 11 bases in between. CDR1 is SGDLS and CDR2 is YYNGEE in the germline V gene.

The gene calls are TRBV21-1 and TRBJ2-1; TRBD2 is taken as the D call from the table, unchecked against the DNA. TRBV21-1 is described as a pseudogene. The length of the CDR3 is 16 residues. CDR3 nucleotides: TGTGCCAGCAGCAAGAGTGCCAGCGGGAGGCCCAATGAGCAGTTCTTC. Translated, it gives CASSKSASGRPNEQFF.

The chain recombines TRBV6-5 with TRBJ1-1; 7 nucleotides align to TRBD1. The CDR3 totals 14 residues. V lost 5 bases, J lost 5 bases, and 8 bases stayed unmatched. The germline V gene has CDR1 MNHEY and CDR2 SVGAGI. The CDR3 loop is CASSAGQGGTEAFF. The CDR3 DNA reads TGTGCCAGCAGTGCAGGGCAGGGGGGTACTGAAGCTTTCTTT.

This sequence joins TRBV20-1 and TRBJ2-1; D not certain. V was cut by 3 bases and J by 10 bases, with 4 bases left in between. CDR1 and CDR2 from the germline V gene are DFQATT and SNEGSKA (reference sequence). There are 9 residues in the CDR3. The CDR3 nucleotides are TGCAGTGCTAGTCCAGAGCAGTTCTTC. As protein: CSASPEQFF.

V gene TRBV2 combines with J gene TRBJ2-3; weak D call: TRBD2 (5 bases). The CDR3 is 15 amino acids. Germline V lookup: CDR1 SNHLY, CDR2 FYNNEI. The V end was cut by 8 bases, the J end by 3 bases, with 18 bases between. The CDR3 reads CASVGGVIPTDTQYF. The CDR3 DNA reads TGTGCCAGCGTCGGAGGCGTCATACCGACAGATACGCAGTATTTT.

This chain uses TRBV4-1 with TRBJ1-5; TRBD1 might be the D (5 bases). CDR3 length equals 13 residues. Trimming stripped 3 bases from V and 9 bases from J, with 12 bases between. CDR1 is MGHRA, CDR2 YSYEKL, per germline. The DNA of the CDR3 is TGCGCCAGCAGCCACGGGGGTCCATGGCCCCAGCATTTT. It codes for CASSHGGPWPQHF.

V and J are TRBV5-1 and TRBJ1-2, with TRBD1 as a possible D gene (6 bases). The germline V gene has CDR1 SGHRS and CDR2 YFSETQ. CDR3 length: 14 amino acids. Trimming took 2 bases from V and 3 from J, leaving 11 bases between them. CDR3: CASSFQGKDYGYTF. The CDR3 region has the DNA TGCGCCAGCAGCTTTCAGGGGAAGGACTATGGCTACACCTTC.

This clone was seen a handful of times. The V call is TRBV4-1, the J call TRBJ1-6, with 7 positions matching TRBD1. Trimming took 5 bases from V and 7 from J; bases not matched to a gene: 5. CDR1 MGHRA and CDR2 YSYEKL come from the germline V gene. CDR3 length: 14 residues. The CDR3 coding sequence is TGCGCCAGCAGCACGACAGGGATAAATTCACCCCTCCACTTT. It specifies CASSTTGINSPLHF.

The chain uses TRBV30 and TRBJ2-1, with TRBD2 matching over 9 bases. CDR1 and CDR2 (germline): GTSNPN, SVGIG (reference sequence). Germline trimming cut 0 bases from V and 5 bases from J; bases unmatched to any gene: 8. The CDR3 extends over 16 amino acids. CDR3 in amino acids: CAWSVIAGELDNEQFF. As DNA, the CDR3 is TGTGCCTGGAGTGTTATAGCGGGAGAATTGGACAATGAGCAGTTCTTC.

The chain couples TRBV28 to TRBJ2-7, with D possibly TRBD1 on 6 matching bases. Germline V CDR1 and CDR2: MDHEN, SYDVKM. The length of the CDR3 is 16 residues. Trimming took 5 bases from V and 3 from J, leaving 20 bases between them. The CDR3 loop is CASSPPGHPAHYEQYF. The CDR3 coding sequence is TGTGCCAGCAGTCCCCCGGGACACCCAGCTCACTACGAGCAGTACTTC.

CDR3 region: CASSLITSGGETQYF. In nucleotides, the CDR3 is TGTGCCAGCAGTTTAATTACTAGCGGGGGAGAGACCCAGTACTTC. The chain couples TRBV28 to TRBJ2-5; TRBD2 aligns across 11 bases. The CDR3 runs to 15 residues. The germline CDR1 and CDR2 sequences are MDHEN and SYDVKM. V lost 2 bases to trimming and J lost 4 bases; unmatched junction nucleotides: 3.

CDR3 coding DNA: TGTGCCAGCAGCAGGGGTGGTCAGCCCCAGCATTTT. It specifies CASSRGGQPQHF. The rearrangement uses TRBV4-2 and TRBJ1-5, with a tentative D call TRBD1 (5 bases). The CDR3 totals 12 residues. The V and J ends lost 5 bases and 6 bases respectively, with 8 bases between them. Germline V lookup: CDR1 LGHNA, CDR2 YNFKEQ.

The chain uses TRBV19 and TRBJ1-3, with 7 bases aligning to TRBD1. V was pared by 4 bases and J by 4 bases, with 10 bases of the junction left unmatched. Germline loops: CDR1 LNHDA, CDR2 SQIVND (reference sequence). The CDR3 has 16 residues. This CDR3 reads CASSRRLRGSGNTIYF. CDR3 nucleotide sequence: TGTGCCAGTAGTAGAAGACTCAGGGGGTCCGGAAACACCATATATTTT.

The rearrangement uses TRBV9 and TRBJ2-7; the match to TRBD2 covers 7 bases. J lost 3 bases, V lost 0 bases, and 6 bases had no gene match. Germline CDR1 reads SGDLS; CDR2 reads YYNGEE. This CDR3 contains 15 residues. For the CDR3, the DNA is TGTGCCAGCAGCGTAGTTGGCGGGAGCATCTACGAGCAGTACTTC. This gives the protein CASSVVGGSIYEQYF.

V is TRBV7-6 and J is TRBJ2-1; TRBD2 might be the D (6 bases). The CDR3 contains 15 residues. V was trimmed by 4 bases and J by 7 bases, leaving 17 bases between them. The germline gives CDR1 SGHVS, CDR2 FNYEAQ. The CDR3 here is CASSSFGDGGNEQFF. Here the CDR3 DNA reads TGTGCCAGCAGCTCCTTTGGGGACGGGGGAAATGAGCAGTTCTTC.

CDR3 sequence: CASRRGHPEDGYTF. The CDR3 DNA reads as TGTGCCAGCAGGCGGGGGCATCCGGAGGATGGCTACACCTTC. J is TRBJ1-2 and V is TRBV28; weak D call: TRBD1 (6 bases). CDR3 length: 14 amino acids. Germline CDR1 and CDR2: MDHEN and SYDVKM. V was cut by 6 bases and J by 6 bases, with 17 bases left in between.